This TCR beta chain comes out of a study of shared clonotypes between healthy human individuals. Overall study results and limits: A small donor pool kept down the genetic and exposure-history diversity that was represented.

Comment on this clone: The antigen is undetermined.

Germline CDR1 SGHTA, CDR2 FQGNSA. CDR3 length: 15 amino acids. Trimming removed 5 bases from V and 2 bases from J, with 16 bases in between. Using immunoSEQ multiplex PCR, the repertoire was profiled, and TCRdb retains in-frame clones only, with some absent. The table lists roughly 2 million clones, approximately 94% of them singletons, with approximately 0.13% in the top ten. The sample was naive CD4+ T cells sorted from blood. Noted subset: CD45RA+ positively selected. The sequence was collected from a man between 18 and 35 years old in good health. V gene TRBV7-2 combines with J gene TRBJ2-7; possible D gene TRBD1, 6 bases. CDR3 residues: CASSLQGRLPYEQYF. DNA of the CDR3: TGTGCCAGCAGCCTTCAGGGGAGACTTCCCTACGAGCAGTACTTC.